These 19 T cell receptor beta chains share one sample of origin, sequenced in a study of T cells expressing NK-cell markers. One entry per CDR3 protein, without DNA, is what TCRdb gives after re-calling the 5' RACE reads. The sample holds over 100,000 distinct CDR3 sequences. Input material: blood T cells: a sorted CD56 or NKG2C T cell subset, CD4+ or CD8+ T cells, or bulk PBMC T cells (not recorded which). All receptors derive from a woman between 18 and 69 years old in good health.

V gene TRBV30 combines with J gene TRBJ2-3; with no DNA, the TCRdb D assignment of TRBD1 cannot be verified. Germline V lookup: CDR1 GTSNPN, CDR2 SVGIG (reference sequence). The CDR3 totals 14 residues. The CDR3 sequence: CAWTNGGSTDTQYF.

The rearrangement joins TRBV20-1 to TRBJ1-1; no DNA is available, so the TRBD1 call from TCRdb remains unchecked. CDR3 length: 16 amino acids. From germline, CDR1 is DFQATT and CDR2 SNEGSKA (reference sequence). The CDR3 loop reads CSARDPFGGRNTEAFF.

This chain joins TRBV12-3 or TRBV12-4 and TRBJ1-2; TCRdb's D call of TRBD1 is untestable without DNA. The CDR3 loop spans 16 amino acids. Here the CDR3 reads CASSPFGSASNYGYTF.

This chain uses TRBV9 with TRBJ2-2; TCRdb's D gene call, TRBD1, goes unchecked for lack of DNA. CDR3 length: 13 residues. Germline-derived CDR1 and CDR2 are SGDLS and YYNGEE. CDR3: CASSPPHDGELFF. The full variable domain, completed using reference TRBV9 and TRBJ2-2, is DSGVTQTPKHLITATGQRVTLRCSPRSGDLSVYWYQQSLDQGLQFLIQYYNGEERAKGNILERFSAQQFPDLHSELNLSSLELGDSALYFCASSPPHDGELFFGEGSRLTVL.

This chain links TRBV19 with TRBJ1-3. The germline CDR1 and CDR2 sequences are LNHDA and SQIVND (reference sequence). This CDR3 has 15 amino acids. The CDR3 region is CASSALRASGNTIYF.

The J gene is TRBJ2-2, the V gene TRBV29-1; with no DNA, the TCRdb D assignment of TRBD2 cannot be verified. Germline CDR1 is SQVTM and CDR2 is ANQGSEA. This CDR3 is built from 14 residues. The CDR3 protein is CSARSGTAPGELFF.

J is TRBJ2-1 and V is TRBV24-1. Germline assignment: CDR1 KGHDR and CDR2 SFDVKD. The CDR3 consists of 13 residues. CDR3: CATSVGSYNEQFF.

The rearrangement uses TRBV28 and TRBJ2-7; there is no DNA to check the TCRdb D call of TRBD2. This CDR3 has 14 residues. Germline assignment: CDR1 MDHEN and CDR2 SYDVKM. The CDR3 spells CASSASGSGFEQYF.

The rearrangement uses TRBV10-1 and TRBJ2-6; TCRdb outputs TRBD2, but without DNA this stays unchecked. CDR3 length: 15 amino acids. Germline V gene lookup returns CDR1 WNHNN and CDR2 SYGVQD (reference sequence). CDR3 residues: CASSPTSRGANVLTF.

The rearrangement uses TRBV27 and TRBJ2-3; TCRdb designates TRBD2, a call that cannot be tested without DNA. The CDR3 extends over 14 amino acids. The germline V gene has CDR1 MNHEY and CDR2 SMNVEV (reference sequence). This CDR3 is CASSLSGPWEAQYF.

This chain uses TRBV7-3 with TRBJ2-7; TCRdb outputs TRBD1, but without DNA this stays unchecked. The CDR3 has 14 amino acids. Per germline, CDR1 SGHTA and CDR2 FQGTGA. The CDR3: CASSLGQGAFEQYF. Drawing the rest from reference TRBV7-3 and TRBJ2-7, the complete variable domain is GAGVSQTPSNKVTEKGKYVELRCDPISGHTALYWYRQSLGQGPEFLIYFQGTGAADDSGLPNDRFFAVRPEGSVSTLKIQRTERGDSAVYLCASSLGQGAFEQYFGPGTRLTVT.

This sequence joins TRBV20-1 and TRBJ1-1. Germline V lookup: CDR1 DFQATT, CDR2 SNEGSKA (reference sequence). The CDR3 totals 11 residues. The CDR3: CSARDAPEAFF.

This sequence joins TRBV6-5 and TRBJ2-5; the TCRdb call, TRBD1, lacks DNA for checking. Germline loops: CDR1 MNHEY, CDR2 SVGAGI. The CDR3 extends over 16 amino acids. The CDR3 sequence: CASSYDPGQGSGTQYF.

The chain links TRBV6-2 or TRBV6-3 to TRBJ2-2; there is no DNA to check the TCRdb D call of TRBD2. Germline CDR1 MNHEY, CDR2 SVGEGT. This CDR3 contains 14 residues. CDR3: CASTLVGITGELFF.

The rearrangement uses TRBV27 and TRBJ2-1. CDR1 is MNHEY and CDR2 is SMNVEV in the germline V gene (reference sequence). This CDR3 spans 13 amino acids. The CDR3 reads CASAWGSYNEQFF.

This chain connects TRBV23-1 to TRBJ2-2; the D call of TRBD1 rests on TCRdb alone, since no DNA is present to check it. TRBV23-1 has ORF status, its function being uncertain. The CDR3 extends over 17 amino acids. The CDR3 here is CASSHHPGRSRTGELFF.

The CDR3 here is CASSTLGYNEQFF. The chain is built from TRBV19 and TRBJ2-1. The CDR3 extends over 13 amino acids. Looked up from germline, CDR1 is LNHDA and CDR2 is SQIVND (reference sequence).

The V and J genes are TRBV5-5 and TRBJ2-1; TCRdb designates TRBD1, a call that cannot be tested without DNA. Per germline, CDR1 SGHKS and CDR2 YYEKEE (reference sequence). This CDR3 has 16 residues. The CDR3 protein is CASTERQGAYYNEQFF.

The chain recombines TRBV27 with TRBJ2-7. This CDR3 comprises 14 residues. Germline CDR1 MNHEY, CDR2 SMNVEV (reference sequence). The CDR3 region is CASSLSRGSYEQYF.